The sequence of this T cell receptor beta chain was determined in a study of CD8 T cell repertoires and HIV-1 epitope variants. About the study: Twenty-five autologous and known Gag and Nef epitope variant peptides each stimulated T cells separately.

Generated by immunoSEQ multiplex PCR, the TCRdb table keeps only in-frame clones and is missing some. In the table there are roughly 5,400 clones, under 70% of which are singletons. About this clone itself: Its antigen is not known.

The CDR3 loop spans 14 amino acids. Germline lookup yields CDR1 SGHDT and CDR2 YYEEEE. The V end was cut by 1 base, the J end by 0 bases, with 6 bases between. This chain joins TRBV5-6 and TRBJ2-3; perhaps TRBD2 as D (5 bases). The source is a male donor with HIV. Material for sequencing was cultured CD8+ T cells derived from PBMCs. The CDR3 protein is CASSLWTSTDTQYF. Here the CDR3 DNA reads TGTGCCAGCAGCTTGTGGACTAGCACAGATACGCAGTATTTT.